Below are 8 T cell receptor beta chains sequenced from a single sample in a study of cytomegalovirus exposure and HLA in healthy donors. PCR amplification relied on 60 Vbeta primers (plus 13 Jbeta primers). Only in-frame clones appear in the TCRdb table, and some are missing; sequencing was by immunoSEQ multiplex PCR. This table holds 150,000 to 200,000 clones, 80% found once. The material sequenced was PBMCs. The source is a boy younger than 18 in good health and CMV-seronegative.

The J gene is TRBJ2-1, the V gene TRBV19, with a tentative D call TRBD2 (5 bases). The CDR3 has 14 residues. Trimming removed 4 bases at V and 5 bases at J, with 12 bases between. The germline gives CDR1 LNHDA, CDR2 SQIVND (reference sequence). The chain's CDR3 is CASSTGWINNEQFF. CDR3 in DNA: TGTGCCAGTAGTACGGGGTGGATTAACAATGAGCAGTTCTTC.

V and J are TRBV11-3 and TRBJ2-7, with D hard to call. With 4 bases removed from V and 2 bases from J, the gap between germline ends came to 3 bases. The CDR3 consists of 11 residues. Germline lookup yields CDR1 SGHNT and CDR2 YENEEA. The CDR3: CASSSTYEQYF. CDR3 DNA sequence: TGTGCCAGCAGCTCCACCTACGAGCAGTACTTC.

The chain recombines TRBV15 with TRBJ1-5, with 8 nucleotides matching TRBD1. J lost 2 bases, V lost 1 base, and 10 bases had no gene match. This CDR3 has 18 amino acids. Germline V gives CDR1 LNHNV, CDR2 YYDKDF (reference sequence). CDR3 sequence reads: CATSRADRAVSGNQPQHF. In DNA form, the CDR3 reads TGTGCCACCAGCAGAGCGGACAGGGCCGTATCGGGCAATCAGCCCCAGCATTTT.

V and J are TRBV7-2 and TRBJ1-3; maybe TRBD1 (6 bases). Germline CDR1 reads SGHTA; CDR2 reads FQGNSA. The ends were cut back, 5 bases at V and 4 bases at J, with 15 bases in the middle. This CDR3 is 15 amino acids long. This chain's CDR3 is CASSPEQGWGNTIYF. The CDR3 DNA sequence: TGTGCCAGCAGCCCGGAACAGGGTTGGGGAAACACCATATATTTT.

The gene calls are TRBV5-1 and TRBJ2-7; 7 positions agree with TRBD2. The germline CDR1 and CDR2 sequences are SGHRS and YFSETQ. V shed 0 bases, J shed 2 bases, and the junction held 8 bases outside the gene matches. The CDR3 totals 16 residues. CDR3 coding DNA: TGCGCCAGCAGCTTGGATCTTTCGGGAGGAGCCTACGAGCAGTACTTC. This sequence encodes CASSLDLSGGAYEQYF.

In its sample, this clone was seen once. This chain uses TRBV4-1 with TRBJ1-1; 7 bases match TRBD1. CDR1 and CDR2 (germline): MGHRA, YSYEKL. Trimming cost V 0 bases and J 3 bases; bases outside gene matches: 10. This CDR3 contains 17 residues. CDR3: CASSQDRDSGGDTEAFF. In DNA, the CDR3 is TGCGCCAGCAGCCAAGACCGGGACAGCGGGGGGGACACTGAAGCTTTCTTT.

The J gene is TRBJ1-2, the V gene TRBV12-5; D remains ambiguous. The CDR3 runs to 14 residues. CDR1 is LGHNT and CDR2 is FRNRAP in the germline V gene. Trimming stripped 3 bases from V and 2 bases from J, with 10 bases between. CDR3 sequence: CASGFTGYNYGYTF. DNA of the CDR3: TGTGCTAGTGGTTTTACGGGTTACAACTATGGCTACACCTTC.

This chain uses TRBV11-2 with TRBJ2-1, with TRBD2 matching over 7 bases. Germline loops: CDR1 SGHAT, CDR2 FQNNGV. V dropped 0 bases and J dropped 9; count of bases not matched to a gene: 14. This CDR3 region has 17 residues. The CDR3 sequence: CASSLEFSVGGAGEQFF. Here the CDR3 DNA reads TGTGCCAGCAGCTTAGAGTTTTCGGTGGGAGGGGCTGGTGAGCAGTTCTTC. The complete variable domain, with remaining parts taken from reference TRBV11-2 and TRBJ2-1, reads EAGVAQSPRYKIIEKRQSVAFWCNPISGHATLYWYQQILGQGPKLLIQFQNNGVVDDSQLPKDRFSAERLKGVDSTLKIQPAKLEDSAVYLCASSLEFSVGGAGEQFFGPGTRLTVL.